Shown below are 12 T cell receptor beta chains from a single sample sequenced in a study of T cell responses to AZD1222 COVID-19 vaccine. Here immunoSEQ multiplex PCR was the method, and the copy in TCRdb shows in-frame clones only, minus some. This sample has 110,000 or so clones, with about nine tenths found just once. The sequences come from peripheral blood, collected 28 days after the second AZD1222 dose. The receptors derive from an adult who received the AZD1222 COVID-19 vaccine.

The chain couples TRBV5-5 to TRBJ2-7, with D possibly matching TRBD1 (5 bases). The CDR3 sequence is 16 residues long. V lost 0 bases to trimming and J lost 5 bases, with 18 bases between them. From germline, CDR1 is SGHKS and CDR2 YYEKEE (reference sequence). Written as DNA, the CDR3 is TGTGCCAGCAGCTTGGTGGCAGGGTGGCTTAGTGACGAGCAGTACTTC. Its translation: CASSLVAGWLSDEQYF.

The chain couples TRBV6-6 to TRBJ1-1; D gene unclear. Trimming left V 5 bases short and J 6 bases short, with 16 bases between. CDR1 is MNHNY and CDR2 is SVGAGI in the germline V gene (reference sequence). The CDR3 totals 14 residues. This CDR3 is CASSGFVYGPEAFF. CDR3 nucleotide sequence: TGTGCCAGCAGTGGTTTCGTCTATGGCCCTGAAGCTTTCTTT.

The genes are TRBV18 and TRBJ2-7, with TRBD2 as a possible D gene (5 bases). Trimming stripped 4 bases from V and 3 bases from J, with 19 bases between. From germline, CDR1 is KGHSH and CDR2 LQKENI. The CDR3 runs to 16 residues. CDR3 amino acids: CASSLDTGTLIYEQYF. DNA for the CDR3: TGTGCCAGCTCACTCGATACGGGAACCCTAATCTACGAGCAGTACTTC.

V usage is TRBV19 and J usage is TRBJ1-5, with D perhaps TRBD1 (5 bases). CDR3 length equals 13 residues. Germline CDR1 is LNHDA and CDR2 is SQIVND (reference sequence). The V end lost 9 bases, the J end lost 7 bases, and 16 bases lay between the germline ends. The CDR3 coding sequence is TGTGCCAGCCTGGGGGTCATGGGACAGCCCCAGCATTTT. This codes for CASLGVMGQPQHF.

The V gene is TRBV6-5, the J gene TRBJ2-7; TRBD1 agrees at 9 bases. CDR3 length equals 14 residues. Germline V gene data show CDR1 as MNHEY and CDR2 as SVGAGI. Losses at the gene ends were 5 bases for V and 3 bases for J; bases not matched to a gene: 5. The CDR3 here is CASSRQGGNYEQYF. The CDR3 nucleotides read TGTGCCAGCAGTAGACAGGGGGGGAACTACGAGCAGTACTTC.

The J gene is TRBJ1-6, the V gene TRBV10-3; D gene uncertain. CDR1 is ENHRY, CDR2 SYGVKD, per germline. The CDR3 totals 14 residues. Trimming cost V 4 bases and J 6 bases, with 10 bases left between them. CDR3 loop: CAISVDGRNSPLHF. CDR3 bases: TGTGCCATCAGTGTTGACGGACGTAATTCACCCCTCCACTTT.

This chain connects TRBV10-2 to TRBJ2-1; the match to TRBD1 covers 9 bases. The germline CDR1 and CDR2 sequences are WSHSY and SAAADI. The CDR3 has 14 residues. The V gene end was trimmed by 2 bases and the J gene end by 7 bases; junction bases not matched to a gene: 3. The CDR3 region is CASSETTGGNEQFF. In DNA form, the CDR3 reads TGCGCCAGCAGTGAGACGACAGGGGGAAATGAGCAGTTCTTC.

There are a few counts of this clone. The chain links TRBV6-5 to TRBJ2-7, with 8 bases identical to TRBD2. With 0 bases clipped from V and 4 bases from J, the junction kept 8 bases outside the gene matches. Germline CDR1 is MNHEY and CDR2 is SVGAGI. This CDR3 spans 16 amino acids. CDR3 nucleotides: TGTGCCAGCAGTTACTCGAAGGCTAGCGGGCGGTACGAGCAGTACTTC. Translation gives CASSYSKASGRYEQYF.

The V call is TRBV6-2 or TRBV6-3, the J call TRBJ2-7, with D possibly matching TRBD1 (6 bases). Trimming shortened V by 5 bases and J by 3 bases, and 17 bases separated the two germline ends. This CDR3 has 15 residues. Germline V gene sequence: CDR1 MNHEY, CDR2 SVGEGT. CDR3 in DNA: TGTGCCAGCAGTCCCCCCGACAGGTCGTTCTACGAGCAGTACTTC. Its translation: CASSPPDRSFYEQYF.

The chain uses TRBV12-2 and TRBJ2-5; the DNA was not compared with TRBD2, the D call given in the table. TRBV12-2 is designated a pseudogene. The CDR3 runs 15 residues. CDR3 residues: CASRSPGLANETQYF. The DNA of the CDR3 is TGTGCAAGTCGCTCCCCTGGACTAGCGAATGAGACCCAGTACTTC.

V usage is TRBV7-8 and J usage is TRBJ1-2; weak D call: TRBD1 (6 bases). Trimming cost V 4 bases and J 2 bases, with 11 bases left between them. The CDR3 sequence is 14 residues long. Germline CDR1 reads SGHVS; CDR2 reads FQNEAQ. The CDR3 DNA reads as TGTGCCAGCAGCTACGCGGGGGCCAACTATGGCTACACCTTC. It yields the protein CASSYAGANYGYTF.

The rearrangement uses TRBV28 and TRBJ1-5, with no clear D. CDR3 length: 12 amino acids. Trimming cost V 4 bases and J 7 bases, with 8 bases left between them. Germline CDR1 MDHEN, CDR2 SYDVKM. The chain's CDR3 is CASSSVGQPQHF. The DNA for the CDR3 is TGTGCCAGCAGTTCGGTGGGGCAGCCCCAGCATTTT.